Listed below are T cell receptor beta chains from one sample, sequenced in a study of T cells after posttransplantation cyclophosphamide. Profiling relied on immunoSEQ multiplex PCR, and the TCRdb table lists in-frame clones only, not all of them. The table lists roughly 10,000 clones, with no singletons. Specimen: PBMCs, collected after allogeneic stem cell transplant with posttransplant cyclophosphamide. The receptors were sampled from a female patient aged 40-50 years who received an allogeneic stem cell transplant from a related donor, was CMV-positive, and had no GVHD. Part of the T cells may come from the graft donor. The CDR3 runs from the conserved cysteine through the conserved F or W. The D gene is left open where the match is weak. A clone size is listed for some rows: how often the clone was seen (once, few, many), or a class if it is expanded.

clone_size	j_call	v_call	d_call	cdr3_aa	cdr3_nt
many	TRBJ1-6	TRBV6-5	-	CASSYPGSPLHF	TGTGCCAGCAGTTACCCAGGATCACCCCTCCACTTT
-	TRBJ2-7	TRBV7-2	-	CASSLVGGPGEQYF	TGTGCCAGCAGCTTAGTGGGGGGGCCGGGGGAGCAGTACTTC
many	TRBJ1-1	TRBV5-1	-	CASSRSGGDRGTEAFF	TGCGCCAGCAGCCGCTCGGGGGGAGACAGAGGCACTGAAGCTTTCTTT
many	TRBJ1-2	TRBV29-1	TRBD1	CSTQGADGYTF	TGCAGCACACAGGGGGCGGATGGCTACACCTTC
many	TRBJ2-5	TRBV12-3/TRBV12-4	TRBD1	CASTPVTGGLETQYF	TGTGCCAGTACCCCCGTGACAGGGGGCTTGGAGACCCAGTACTTC
medium-sized	TRBJ1-5	TRBV19	-	CASSQGYSNQPQHF	TGTGCCAGTAGCCAGGGATATAGCAATCAGCCCCAGCATTTT
many	TRBJ2-1	TRBV4-1	-	CASSGQVNYNEQFF	TGCGCCAGCAGCGGACAAGTAAATTACAATGAGCAGTTCTTC
many	TRBJ1-2	TRBV6-1	-	CASMATDLYGYTF	TGTGCCAGCATGGCAACAGATCTCTATGGCTACACCTTC
many	TRBJ2-3	TRBV5-5	-	CASSLTSDTQYF	TGTGCCAGCAGCTTAACTTCCGATACGCAGTATTTT
many	TRBJ2-2	TRBV5-1	-	CASSLEGNTGELFF	TGCGCCAGCAGCTTGGAGGGTAACACCGGGGAGCTGTTTTTT
many	TRBJ1-3	TRBV19	-	CASSIPGAGNTIYF	TGTGCCAGTAGTATTCCAGGGGCTGGAAACACCATATATTTT
few	TRBJ2-2	TRBV6-6	-	CASSYSGAAGELFF	TGTGCCAGCAGTTACTCAGGGGCGGCCGGGGAGCTGTTTTTT
-	TRBJ1-2	TRBV2	-	CASSEGSNSFTSYGYTF	TGTGCCAGCAGTGAGGGCTCAAACAGCTTCACCTCCTATGGCTACACCTTC
many	TRBJ2-3	TRBV19	TRBD2	CASNTGLAGADTQYF	TGTGCCAGTAACACGGGACTAGCGGGGGCAGATACGCAGTATTTT
many	TRBJ1-2	TRBV12-3/TRBV12-4	-	CASRPGHDYGYTF	TGTGCCAGCAGACCCGGACATGACTATGGCTACACCTTC
many	TRBJ2-7	TRBV5-4	TRBD1	CASSRGTGKYEQYF	TGTGCCAGCAGCCGCGGGACAGGGAAGTACGAGCAGTACTTC
few	TRBJ2-5	TRBV28	TRBD2	CASSLSGMIKETQYF	TGTGCCAGCAGTTTGAGCGGGATGATTAAAGAGACCCAGTACTTC
-	TRBJ2-5	TRBV7-3	TRBD2	CASTETSGGGLDQYF	TGTGCCAGCACAGAAACTAGCGGGGGGGGCTTAGACCAGTACTTC
many	TRBJ1-2	TRBV7-9	TRBD1	CASSRTGKGRGYTF	TGTGCCAGCAGCCGGACAGGGAAGGGACGTGGCTACACCTTC
many	TRBJ1-1	TRBV11-2	TRBD1	CASSFAQGSEAFF	TGTGCCAGCAGCTTCGCACAGGGGTCTGAAGCTTTCTTT
many	TRBJ2-7	TRBV4-2	TRBD2	CASSPRLAGAYEQYF	TGTGCCAGCAGCCCCAGACTAGCGGGGGCCTACGAGCAGTACTTC
many	TRBJ2-1	TRBV12-3/TRBV12-4	-	CASSLGTGSHNEQFF	TGTGCCAGCAGTTTGGGTACGGGTTCGCACAATGAGCAGTTCTTC
many	TRBJ2-1	TRBV7-6	-	CASSGIASHNEQFF	TGTGCCAGCAGCGGCATAGCCTCTCACAATGAGCAGTTCTTC
many	TRBJ1-5	TRBV12-3/TRBV12-4	TRBD1	CASSPTGTGDQPQHF	TGTGCCAGCAGTCCAACCGGGACAGGGGATCAGCCCCAGCATTTT
many	TRBJ1-4	TRBV19	TRBD1	CASSTPGGLTNEKLFF	TGTGCCAGTAGTACGCCAGGGGGCTTAACTAATGAAAAACTGTTTTTT
many	TRBJ2-2	TRBV7-3	-	CASSLRQATGELFF	TGTGCCAGCAGCTTAAGACAGGCCACCGGGGAGCTGTTTTTT
-	TRBJ2-7	TRBV7-8	-	CASSLGGLLGEQYF	TGTGCCAGCAGCTTAGGGGGCTTGTTGGGCGAGCAGTACTTC
many	TRBJ2-1	TRBV5-4	-	CASSTPIYNEQFF	TGTGCCAGCAGCACTCCGATCTACAATGAGCAGTTCTTC
many	TRBJ2-7	TRBV7-2	-	CASSSRTGGSFEQYF	TGTGCCAGCAGCTCCCGGACAGGCGGGAGTTTTGAGCAGTACTTC
many	TRBJ1-1	TRBV29-1	-	CSVAHGTGYLAEAFF	TGCAGCGTTGCCCACGGAACAGGATACCTCGCTGAAGCTTTCTTT
many	TRBJ2-1	TRBV6-6	TRBD2	CASSYSLRGAYNEQFF	TGTGCCAGCAGTTACTCCCTGCGGGGGGCCTACAATGAGCAGTTCTTC
few	TRBJ1-2	TRBV6-5	TRBD1	CASSEDRAPYGYTF	TGTGCCAGCAGTGAGGACAGGGCCCCCTATGGCTACACCTTC
many	TRBJ2-1	TRBV5-1	-	CASNPYGRGSYNEQFF	TGCGCCAGCAACCCATACGGCAGGGGTTCGTACAATGAGCAGTTCTTC
many	TRBJ1-6	TRBV12-3/TRBV12-4	-	CASSLLWGRPSVRIYSPLHF	TGTGCCAGCAGTTTGCTGTGGGGGCGCCCGAGTGTGCGGATTTATTCACCCCTCCACTTT
many	TRBJ1-5	TRBV19	-	CASSMAGSNQPQHF	TGTGCCAGTAGTATGGCAGGTTCGAATCAGCCCCAGCATTTT
few	TRBJ1-1	TRBV7-3	-	CASSLSGLTEAFF	TGTGCCAGCAGCTTAAGCGGGCTCACTGAAGCTTTCTTT
many	TRBJ1-1	TRBV13	TRBD1	CASSSTGTGFSEAFF	TGTGCCAGCAGCAGCACCGGGACAGGGTTTAGTGAAGCTTTCTTT
many	TRBJ2-7	TRBV7-9	-	CASSLASEGLYEQYF	TGTGCCAGCAGCTTAGCGTCCGAGGGACTCTACGAGCAGTACTTC
many	TRBJ2-1	TRBV4-1	-	CASSQDQTRSYNEQFF	TGCGCCAGCAGCCAAGATCAGACTAGGAGCTACAATGAGCAGTTCTTC
-	TRBJ1-5	TRBV5-1	-	CASSLGTESYQPQHF	TGCGCCAGCAGCTTGGGGACAGAGTCATATCAGCCCCAGCATTTT
many	TRBJ2-3	TRBV5-4	TRBD2	CASSKPLAGGRSTDTQYF	TGTGCCAGCAGTAAACCCCTAGCGGGGGGCCGTAGCACAGATACGCAGTATTTT
many	TRBJ2-3	TRBV6-1	-	CASSVSLVGDTQYF	TGTGCCAGCAGTGTCTCACTAGTGGGAGATACGCAGTATTTT